This T cell receptor (beta chain) was profiled in a study of T cells after yellow fever vaccination. Study findings and constraints: Weaker in magnitude, the secondary response showed a faster peak on day 5 versus 15. Although most clonotypes did not, a small share appeared in both CD4 and CD8 compartments. A large majority of primary-vaccination clones showed up again after the booster (96% CD4, around 88% CD8).

For this clonotype: The antigen remains unidentified.

Germline V lookup: CDR1 SQVTM, CDR2 ANQGSEA. With V trimmed by 7 bases and J by 6 bases, 6 bases remained unmatched. This CDR3 has 12 residues. TCR cDNA was made by 5'RACE template switching, adding a universal primer site and UMIs. TCRdb re-analysed the 5' RACE reads in MiXCR, keeping a single row per CDR3 protein. The table includes about 550,000 distinct CDR3 sequences, 15% to 20% detected once. The chain joins TRBV29-1 to TRBJ2-1; 7 positions match TRBD2. The clonotype comes from a man in his thirties or forties who received the YFV17D yellow fever vaccine. The input for sequencing was PBMCs, taken 15 days after the yellow fever booster vaccination. The CDR3 protein is CSAREGPNEQFF. In nucleotides, the CDR3 is TGCAGCGCCAGGGAGGGCCCCAATGAGCAGTTCTTC.